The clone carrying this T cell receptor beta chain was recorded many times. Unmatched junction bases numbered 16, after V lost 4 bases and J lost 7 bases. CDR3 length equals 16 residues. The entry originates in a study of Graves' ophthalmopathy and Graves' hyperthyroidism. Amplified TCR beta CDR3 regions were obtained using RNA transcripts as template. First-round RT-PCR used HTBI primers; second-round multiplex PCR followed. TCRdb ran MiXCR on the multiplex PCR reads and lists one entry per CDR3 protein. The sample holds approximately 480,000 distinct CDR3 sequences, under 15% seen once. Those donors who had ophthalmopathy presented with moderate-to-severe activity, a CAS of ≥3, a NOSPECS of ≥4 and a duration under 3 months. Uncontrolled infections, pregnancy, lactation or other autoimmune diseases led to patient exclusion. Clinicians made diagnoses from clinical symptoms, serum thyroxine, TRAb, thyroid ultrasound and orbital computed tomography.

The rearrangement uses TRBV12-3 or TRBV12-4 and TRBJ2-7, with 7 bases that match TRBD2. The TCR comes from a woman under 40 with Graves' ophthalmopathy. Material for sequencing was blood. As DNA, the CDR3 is TGTGCCAGCAGTTCGTTGAGGGCGGGAGCGGGTTGGGAGCAGTACTTC. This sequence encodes CASSSLRAGAGWEQYF.